Listed here are 18 T cell receptor beta chains from one sample, sequenced in a study of blood T cell repertoires in COVID-19 (TCRdb year 2020). The protocol used for the library was the immunoSEQ multiplex PCR assay. This is the immuneACCESS table as TCRdb keeps it, with only in-frame sequences that have V and J called. A part of the clones is gone; compared with another copy, unresolved V genes explain less than half, and the rest is unexplained. The sample data list hundreds of thousands of clones, and 80% to 90% of these were observed just once. 4.1% of the sample comes from the top ten. Sequencing was done on a sample of PBMCs or T cells enriched from blood (not recorded which). The receptors were gathered from a young man with acute COVID-19.

The genes are TRBV27 and TRBJ2-5; a weak D match, TRBD1 (6 bases). This CDR3 has 14 amino acids. Germline V gives CDR1 MNHEY, CDR2 SMNVEV (reference sequence). The V end was cut by 6 bases, the J end by 3 bases, with 14 bases between. This chain's CDR3 is CASRASGQKETQYF. Written as DNA, the CDR3 is TGTGCCAGCAGAGCTAGTGGACAGAAAGAGACCCAGTACTTC.

The chain combines TRBV28 with TRBJ2-1; 7 nucleotides match TRBD2. The CDR3 is 13 residues long. The germline V gene encodes CDR1 MDHEN and CDR2 SYDVKM. Trimming removed 6 bases from V and 10 bases from J; junction bases left unmatched: 9. CDR3 loop: CASREGWGGEQFF. The CDR3 nucleotides read TGTGCCAGCAGGGAAGGATGGGGGGGGGAGCAGTTCTTC.

Only a few counts were recorded for this clone. The gene calls are TRBV12-3 or TRBV12-4 and TRBJ1-4; the D gene is possibly TRBD1 (5 bases). V shed 5 bases and J shed 8 bases, with 9 bases lying between them. CDR3 length: 12 residues. The CDR3 DNA reads TGTGCCAGCAGTAGGGGCCAGGAAAAACTGTTTTTT. This encodes CASSRGQEKLFF.

The V gene is TRBV27, the J gene TRBJ2-3, with D possibly being TRBD1 (7 bases). The CDR3 sequence is 13 residues long. Germline CDR1 and CDR2: MNHEY and SMNVEV (reference sequence). Trimming removed 2 bases at V and 5 bases at J, with 8 bases between. CDR3 sequence reads: CASSLQGGDTQYF. In DNA, the CDR3 is TGTGCCAGCAGTTTACAGGGGGGAGATACGCAGTATTTT.

This clone was observed a handful of times. This chain connects TRBV2 to TRBJ1-2, with D tentatively TRBD1 (6 bases). Germline CDR1 reads SNHLY; CDR2 reads FYNNEI. The CDR3 is 14 amino acids. V lost 6 bases to trimming and J lost 8 bases, with 19 bases between them. CDR3 DNA sequence: TGTGCCAGCAGGAACCTTGGGACAACCCAGGGCTACACCTTC. Its protein product is CASRNLGTTQGYTF.

The J gene is TRBJ1-2, the V gene TRBV5-6, with no clear D. The V end lost 4 bases, the J end lost 6 bases, and 7 bases lay between the germline ends. Germline assignment: CDR1 SGHDT and CDR2 YYEEEE. CDR3 length: 11 residues. In DNA, the CDR3 is TGTGCCAGCAGCAGGACTGATGGCTACACCTTC. The encoded protein is CASSRTDGYTF.

The CDR3 DNA reads TGTGCCAGCAGTTTACGGCTAGCGGGGGGCTACGAGCAGTACGTC. Protein: CASSLRLAGGYEQYV. This sequence joins TRBV27 and TRBJ2-7; 11 nucleotides agree with TRBD2. Germline-derived CDR1 and CDR2 are MNHEY and SMNVEV (reference sequence). Trimming at V came to 2 bases and at J to 3 bases, leaving 3 bases not matched to a gene. This CDR3 region has 15 residues.

This chain joins TRBV7-2 and TRBJ2-3, with 9 bases identical to TRBD2. The germline gives CDR1 SGHTA, CDR2 FQGNSA. Trimming removed 10 bases from V and 0 bases from J; junction bases left unmatched: 2. The CDR3 runs 13 residues. The CDR3 loop is CATLAGSTDTQYF. The CDR3 bases are TGTGCCACCCTAGCGGGGAGCACAGATACGCAGTATTTT.

Only one count was recorded for this clone. The V call is TRBV7-8, the J call TRBJ2-7; 9 nucleotides agree with TRBD2. Trimming removed 0 bases from V and 4 bases from J; junction bases left unmatched: 7. The CDR3 has 16 amino acids. Per germline, CDR1 SGHVS and CDR2 FQNEAQ. The CDR3 reads CASSLAGISGSYEQYV. The CDR3 DNA reads TGTGCCAGCAGCTTAGCAGGGATTAGCGGGAGTTACGAGCAGTACGTC.

This clone has a handful of counts. V gene TRBV28 combines with J gene TRBJ2-7, with 12 nucleotides matching TRBD1. Germline V gene data show CDR1 as MDHEN and CDR2 as SYDVKM. The CDR3 loop spans 14 amino acids. The trim removed 4 bases at V and 6 bases at J, leaving 4 bases unmatched. In DNA form, the CDR3 reads TGTGCCAGCAGTTGGGGACAGGGGGCGAGCGAGCAGTACGTC. The encoded protein is CASSWGQGASEQYV.

The gene calls are TRBV18 and TRBJ1-2; D remains ambiguous. Trimming left V 0 bases short and J 6 bases short, with 8 bases between. The germline V gene has CDR1 KGHSH and CDR2 LQKENI. The CDR3 totals 13 residues. The CDR3 bases are TGTGCCAGCTCACCACCGGTGAGGAATGGCTACACCTTC. Residues: CASSPPVRNGYTF.

The chain is built from TRBV6-5 and TRBJ1-4; D remains ambiguous. The germline V gene has CDR1 MNHEY and CDR2 SVGAGI. The length of the CDR3 is 12 residues. Trimming took 4 bases from V and 8 from J, leaving 8 bases between them. The CDR3 coding sequence is TGTGCCAGCAGTTCCTCTGAGGAAAAACTGTTTTTT. This sequence encodes CASSSSEEKLFF.

This chain connects TRBV28 to TRBJ1-5, with unresolved D. This CDR3 is 12 amino acids long. Trimming removed 7 bases at V and 5 bases at J, with 9 bases between. Germline V gene sequence: CDR1 MDHEN, CDR2 SYDVKM. In nucleotides, the CDR3 is TGTGCCAGCAATAAGGAGGATCAGCCCCAGCATTTT. Translation: CASNKEDQPQHF. Together with reference TRBV28 and TRBJ1-5, the CDR3 gives the full variable domain: DVKVTQSSRYLVKRTGEKVFLECVQDMDHENMFWYRQDPGLGLRLIYFSYDVKMKEKGDIPEGYSVSREKKERFSLILESASTNQTSMYLCASNKEDQPQHFGDGTRLSIL.

The rearrangement joins TRBV6-5 to TRBJ1-6, with a tentative D call TRBD1 (6 bases). CDR3 length: 14 amino acids. Germline V gene data show CDR1 as MNHEY and CDR2 as SVGAGI. Trimming left V 10 bases short and J 6 bases short, with 16 bases between. The DNA of the CDR3 is TGTGCCACCTTACCGGGACACCCTAATTCACCCCTCCACTTT. The encoded protein is CATLPGHPNSPLHF.

This chain joins TRBV28 and TRBJ2-2; D remains unclear. Germline V lookup: CDR1 MDHEN, CDR2 SYDVKM. The CDR3 has 17 amino acids. Trimming removed 3 bases from V and 1 base from J, with 15 bases in between. The CDR3 reads CASSFVPRSGNTGELFF. As DNA, the CDR3 is TGTGCCAGCAGTTTCGTTCCTCGGTCGGGGAACACCGGGGAGCTGTTTTTT. Based on the CDR3 plus reference TRBV28 and TRBJ2-2, the full variable domain is DVKVTQSSRYLVKRTGEKVFLECVQDMDHENMFWYRQDPGLGLRLIYFSYDVKMKEKGDIPEGYSVSREKKERFSLILESASTNQTSMYLCASSFVPRSGNTGELFFGEGSRLTVL.

This chain links TRBV30 with TRBJ1-5; 8 bases align to TRBD1. The CDR3 contains 17 residues. The germline V gene has CDR1 GTSNPN and CDR2 SVGIG (reference sequence). Trimming at V came to 0 bases and at J to 4 bases, leaving 11 bases not matched to a gene. In DNA, the CDR3 is TGTGCCTGGAGTGTACCCCTTTTGACAGGGGTAAATCAGCCCCAGCATTTT. Its translation is CAWSVPLLTGVNQPQHF.

The chain joins TRBV18 to TRBJ1-2; TRBD1 agrees at 7 bases. The length of the CDR3 is 17 residues. Germline CDR1 reads KGHSH; CDR2 reads LQKENI. The trim removed 3 bases at V and 4 bases at J, leaving 14 bases unmatched. CDR3 nucleotide sequence: TGTGCCAGCTCACCGACGTTACAGGGGTCGACAACCTATGGCTACACCTTC. It specifies CASSPTLQGSTTYGYTF.

This sequence joins TRBV7-9 and TRBJ1-2; 8 nucleotides agree with TRBD1. CDR3 length: 16 amino acids. From germline, CDR1 is SEHNR and CDR2 FQNEAQ (reference sequence). Trimming removed 5 bases from V and 5 bases from J; junction bases left unmatched: 13. CDR3 DNA sequence: TGTGCCAGCAGCGACCCCCCGGACAGGGACCTATATGGCTACACCTTC. Translation gives CASSDPPDRDLYGYTF.